The T cell receptor beta chain described here comes from a study of OX40 agonist ivuxolimab in advanced cancers. Overall study context: Patients received intravenous ivuxolimab every 2 weeks at 0.01 to 10 mg/kg. Subjects had a mean age of roughly 60 years, with a range of about 23 to 85; around 84% were male.

Germline V CDR1 and CDR2: SGHRS, YFSETQ. The CDR3 covers 17 residues. V lost 0 bases and J lost 0, with 15 bases in between. This table comes from immunoSEQ multiplex PCR, and its TCRdb copy is limited to in-frame clones, with some not included. The sample contains approximately 100,000 clones, about 91% of which appear only once. The clonotype comes from an adult with an advanced solid tumor such as melanoma, head and neck, liver or kidney cancer. The sequencing used CD4+ or CD8+ T cells sorted from blood, collected in a trial of the OX40 agonist ivuxolimab. The rearrangement links TRBV5-1 to TRBJ1-1, with no clear D. CDR3 sequence reads: CASSLDLPGRMNTEAFF. As DNA, the CDR3 is TGCGCCAGCAGCTTGGACCTACCCGGCCGTATGAACACTGAAGCTTTCTTT.